This T cell receptor beta chain was sequenced in a study of cytomegalovirus exposure and HLA in healthy donors. About the research overall: Sequencing of 150 million to 200 million T cells in an earlier analysis found around 100 million unique TCR beta sequences.

Primers: 60 Vbeta forward and 13 Jbeta reverse. Measured with immunoSEQ multiplex PCR; TCRdb has only the in-frame clones, and not every one. Of approximately 130,000 clones listed, 76% are singletons. Study results and caveats: In a later analysis, compared with equally common non-associated chains, HLA-associated beta chains were more expanded. The later analysis indicated that the majority of CMV-associated TCR beta chains appeared HLA-restricted. Reports showed the classifier diagnosing cytomegalovirus status with high specificity and sensitivity.

For this clone: The antigen remains undetermined.

The V gene lost 2 bases and the J gene lost 8 bases, with 12 bases spanning the gap. CDR3 length equals 14 residues. Germline CDR1 is MNHEY and CDR2 is SVGAGI. This receptor was obtained from a female donor in good health and CMV-seropositive. Sequencing was done on a sample of PBMCs. The chain couples TRBV6-5 to TRBJ1-4; tentative D call: TRBD1 (5 bases). CDR3 DNA: TGTGCCAGCAGTTACGGGGGAGGCGGCGAAAAACTGTTTTTT. Amino acid sequence: CASSYGGGGEKLFF.